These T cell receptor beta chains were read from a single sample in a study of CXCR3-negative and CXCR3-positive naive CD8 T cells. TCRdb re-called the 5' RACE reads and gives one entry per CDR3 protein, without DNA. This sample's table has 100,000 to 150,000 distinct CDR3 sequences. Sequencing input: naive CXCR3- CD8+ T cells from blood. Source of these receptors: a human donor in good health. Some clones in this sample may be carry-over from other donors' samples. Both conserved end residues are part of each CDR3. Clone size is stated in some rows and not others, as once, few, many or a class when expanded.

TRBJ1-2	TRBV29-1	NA	CSVRGGIGYTF
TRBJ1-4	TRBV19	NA	CASSIDASEKLFF
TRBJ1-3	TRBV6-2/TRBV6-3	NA	CASSYSFTDTIYF
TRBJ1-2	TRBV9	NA	CASSVGRGNYGYTF
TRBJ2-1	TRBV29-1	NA	CSPIGAGNNEQFF
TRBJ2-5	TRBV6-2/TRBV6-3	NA	CASSKLSGGAEETQYF
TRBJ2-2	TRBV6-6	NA	CASSSGSGELFF
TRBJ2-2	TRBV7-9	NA	CASSFLGLENTGELFF
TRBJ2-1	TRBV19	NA	CASSIVGFRVSQYNEQFF
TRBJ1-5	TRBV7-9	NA	CASSKNPPVRGWPQHF
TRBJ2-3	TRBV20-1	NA	CSARVAVSTDTQYF
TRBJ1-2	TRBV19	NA	CASSMTGHYGYTF
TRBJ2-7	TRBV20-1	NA	CSARDLGGRDSYEQYF
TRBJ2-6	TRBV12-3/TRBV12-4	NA	CASSLFFPSGANVLTF
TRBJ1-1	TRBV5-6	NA	CASRISPLVDTEAFF
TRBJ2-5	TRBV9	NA	CASSGGTGVKTQYF
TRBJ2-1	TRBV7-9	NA	CASSLGMGVDEQFF
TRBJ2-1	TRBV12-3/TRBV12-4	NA	CASSWTWSEQFF
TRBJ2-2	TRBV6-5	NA	CASSYGQQNTGELFF
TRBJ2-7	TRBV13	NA	CASSLGQGAVEQYF
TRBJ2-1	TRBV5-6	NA	CASSSRDYNEQFF
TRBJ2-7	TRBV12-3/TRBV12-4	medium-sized	CASSSTYEQYF
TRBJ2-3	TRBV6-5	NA	CASSSGQGSTDTQYF
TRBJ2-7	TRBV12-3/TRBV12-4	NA	CASSFRETGYEQYF
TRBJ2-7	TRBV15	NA	CATSRANQGGLDF
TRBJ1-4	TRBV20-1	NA	CSASQPYSDEKLFF
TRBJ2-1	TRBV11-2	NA	CASSLGAFSGQGFRYEQYF
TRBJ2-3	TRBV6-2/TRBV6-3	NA	CASSAGLTSTDTQYF
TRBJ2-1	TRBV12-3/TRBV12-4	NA	CASSFSGRGGEQFF
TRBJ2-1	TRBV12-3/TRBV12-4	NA	CASSLTGTYNEQFF
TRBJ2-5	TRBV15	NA	CATSRDRAFRIETQYF
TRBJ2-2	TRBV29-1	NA	CSVAERNTGELFF
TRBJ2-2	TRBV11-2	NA	CASSQTGTSGGTGELFF
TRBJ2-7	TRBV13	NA	CASSLVSRPGGDAYEQYF
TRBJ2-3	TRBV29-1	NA	CSVDGTSTDTQYF
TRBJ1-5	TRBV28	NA	CASRGFRDRNQPQHF
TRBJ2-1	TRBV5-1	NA	CASSFQDRAYNEQFF
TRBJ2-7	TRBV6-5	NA	CASSLTSDRSEQYF
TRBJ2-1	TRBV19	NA	CASRKDRYNEQFF
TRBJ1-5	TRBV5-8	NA	CASSFGGRGRNQPQHF
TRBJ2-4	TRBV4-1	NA	CASSQTRAGPAGGNIQYF
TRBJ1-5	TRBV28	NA	CASSSDTEGDQPQHF
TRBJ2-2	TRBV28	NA	CASSLSPVSNTGELFF
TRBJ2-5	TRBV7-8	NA	CASSPSSSEQETQYF
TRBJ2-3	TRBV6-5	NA	CASSTGTVFPDTQYF
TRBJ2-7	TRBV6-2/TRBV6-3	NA	CASTPPEGSYEQYF
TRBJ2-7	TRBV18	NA	CASSYPNHEQYF
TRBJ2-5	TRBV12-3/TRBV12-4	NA	CASTSSHGLAEETQYF
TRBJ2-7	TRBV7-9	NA	CASSLESYEQYF
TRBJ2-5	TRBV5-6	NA	CASSLEQGPSGGETQYF
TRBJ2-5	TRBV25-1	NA	CASSKDGGQETQYF
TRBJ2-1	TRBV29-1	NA	CSAGLAFEQFF
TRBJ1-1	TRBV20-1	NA	CSASWGNTEAFF
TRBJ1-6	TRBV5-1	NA	CASSTGHPPSPLHF